This T cell receptor beta chain was obtained from a study of T cell repertoires in cytomegalovirus infection. Looking at the study overall: It was the public TCR beta signatures that indicated both CMV infection and matching HLA type.

This clonotype was seen more than once but under ten times. Its cognate antigen is unknown. The germline V gene has CDR1 MNHEY and CDR2 SMNVEV (reference sequence). Trimming pared 1 base from V and 1 base from J, leaving 19 bases between. This CDR3 comprises 18 residues. TCRdb re-called the reads through MiXCR, storing one row per CDR3 protein. Counted here are approximately 30,000 distinct CDR3 sequences, about 19% occurring once; the ten biggest clones make up approximately 80%. This receptor was obtained from a human donor in good health (CMV status not recorded). Some clones in this sample may be carry-over from other donors' samples. The chain is built from TRBV27 and TRBJ1-1; a weak D match, TRBD1 (6 bases). The specimen was CD8+ T cells from cultured PBMCs, collected from culture after CMV antigen stimulation. The CDR3 region is CASSLFPPTGLRNTEAFF. CDR3 sequence (DNA): TGTGCCAGCAGTTTATTCCCCCCAACAGGGCTGAGGAACACTGAAGCTTTCTTT.